This T cell receptor beta chain is from a study of human T cells and chemical hapten exposure. Time point given: patch test 1, 2 weeks after DPC sensitization. Treatment meaning: therapeutic diphenylcyclopropenone sensitization with weekly scalp DPC. In this sample, this clonotype turned up once. Germline-derived CDR1 and CDR2 are MDHEN and SYDVKM. The CDR3 runs 13 residues. Trimming left V 8 bases short and J 2 bases short, with 13 bases between. MiXCR, applied by TCRdb to the RACE reads, yields one record per CDR3 protein. The sample has around 150,000 distinct CDR3 sequences; roughly 14% are singletons.

The sequences come from whole blood, collected in connection with sensitization to the hapten diphenylcyclopropenone (DPC). The clonotype comes from a woman younger than 45 with alopecia areata. Some clones in this sample may be carry-over from other donors' samples. This sequence joins TRBV28 and TRBJ2-7; D not certain. For the CDR3, the DNA is TGTGCCAGCTACGGTATTAACACCTACGAGCAGTACTTC. Translated, it gives CASYGINTYEQYF.